This is a list of T cell receptor beta chains from one sample in a study of T cell changes during pregnancy in multiple sclerosis. This table comes from immunoSEQ multiplex PCR, and its TCRdb copy is limited to in-frame clones, with some not included. The table has 85,000 to 100,000 clones, 85% to 95% seen once. The material was peripheral blood, obtained before pregnancy. These receptors originate from a female donor with multiple sclerosis, enrolled in a pregnancy study. The CDR3 runs from the conserved cysteine through the conserved F or W. Fields, in order: V gene, clone size, J gene, CDR3 length, D gene, CDR3 protein, CDR3 DNA. D genes are given only for firm matches. Only part of the rows carry a size: once, few, many, or a class if the clone is expanded.

>TRBV5-8|once|TRBJ2-2|14|.
CSPNRRQDHGELFF
TGTTCCCCAAACCGTCGACAGGACCACGGGGAGCTGTTTTTT
>TRBV6-5|once|TRBJ2-7|13|.
CASRTLASYEQYF
TGTGCCAGCAGAACCTTGGCCAGCTACGAGCAGTACTTC
>TRBV19|.|TRBJ2-5|13|.
CASKMNGGRTQYF
TGTGCCAGTAAAATGAACGGAGGTCGGACCCAGTACTTC
>TRBV29-1|.|TRBJ2-1|13|.
CSVVPRGHNEQFF
TGCAGCGTTGTACCCCGGGGTCACAATGAGCAGTTCTTC
>TRBV10-1|.|TRBJ1-1|13|.
CASSEGRLDEAFF
TGCGCCAGCAGTGAAGGCAGGCTGGATGAAGCTTTCTTT
>TRBV4-3|.|TRBJ2-1|18|TRBD2
CASSQDGPWTSGDNEQFF
TGCGCCAGCAGCCAAGATGGCCCGTGGACTAGCGGGGACAATGAGCAGTTCTTC
>TRBV27|.|TRBJ2-3|15|.
CASSFRLAKSDTQYF
TGTGCCAGCAGTTTTAGGTTAGCAAAGTCAGATACGCAGTATTTT
>TRBV19|.|TRBJ1-2|16|.
CASSIDTPLLYYGYTF
TGTGCCAGTAGTATCGACACACCGCTCCTTTATTATGGCTACACCTTC
>TRBV7-2|.|TRBJ1-5|14|.
CASSGEGSNQPQHF
TGTGCCAGCAGCGGGGAGGGTAGCAATCAGCCCCAGCATTTT
>TRBV15|.|TRBJ2-6|14|.
CATASRSGANVLTF
TGTGCCACAGCTAGTCGCTCTGGGGCCAACGTCCTGACTTTC
>TRBV5-1|.|TRBJ2-1|13|.
CASSSNLANEQFF
TGCGCCAGCAGCTCGAACCTAGCAAATGAGCAGTTCTTC
>TRBV6-1|.|TRBJ2-5|10|.
CASSGGHRDF
TGTGCCAGCAGTGGTGGCCACCGGGACTTC
>TRBV27|.|TRBJ1-5|15|.
CASSTLGEGNQPQHF
TGTGCCAGCAGCACATTGGGAGAGGGCAATCAGCCCCAGCATTTT
>TRBV4-3|.|TRBJ2-4|20|.
CASSQDISRGYELAKNIQYF
TGCGCCAGCAGCCAAGATATTTCGAGGGGGTACGAGTTAGCCAAAAACATTCAGTACTTC
>TRBV9|.|TRBJ1-1|13|.
CASSVALNTEAFF
TGTGCCAGCAGCGTAGCCCTTAACACTGAAGCTTTCTTT
>TRBV18|.|TRBJ2-5|16|.
CASSLTTNPGQETQYF
TGTGCCAGCTCACTGACGACTAATCCGGGGCAAGAGACCCAGTACTTC
>TRBV18|.|TRBJ1-2|14|.
CASSSTGPYYGYTF
TGTGCCAGCTCATCCACAGGTCCATACTATGGCTACACCTTC
>TRBV4-1|once|TRBJ1-3|19|TRBD1
CASSQDGTGGSLIRNTIYF
TGCGCCAGCAGCCAAGACGGCACAGGGGGCTCCCTTATAAGAAACACCATATATTTT
>TRBV7-3|.|TRBJ2-1|14|.
CASSLKQLGNEQFF
TGTGCCAGCAGCCTCAAACAGCTTGGCAATGAGCAGTTCTTC
>TRBV28|once|TRBJ2-7|17|.
CASSLPRAGRSPYEQYF
TGTGCCAGCAGTCTACCCAGGGCAGGCCGATCCCCCTACGAGCAGTACTTC
>TRBV7-9|.|TRBJ1-2|15|.
CASSLAGQGGYGYTF
TGTGCCAGCAGCTTAGCGGGGCAGGGAGGCTATGGCTACACCTTC
>TRBV7-6|.|TRBJ2-5|15|.
CASSLEVGFGGTQYF
TGTGCCAGCAGCTTAGAGGTCGGGTTTGGCGGGACCCAGTACTTC
>TRBV6-1|.|TRBJ2-2|17|TRBD1
CASSEQRGQLNTGELFF
TGTGCCAGCAGTGAACAGAGGGGACAGCTGAACACCGGGGAGCTGTTTTTT
>TRBV2|.|TRBJ1-2|13|.
CASSYSDGTGSTF
TGTGCCAGCAGTTACTCCGACGGCACAGGGAGCACCTTC
>TRBV10-2|.|TRBJ1-3|14|.
CASSESGGGNTIYF
TGCGCCAGCAGTGAGTCAGGGGGTGGAAACACCATATATTTT
>TRBV5-5|.|TRBJ1-3|15|TRBD1
CASSYRDRAGNTIYF
TGTGCCAGCAGCTACCGGGACAGGGCTGGAAACACCATATATTTT
>TRBV2|.|TRBJ2-7|13|.
CATLKDTSYEQYF
TGTGCCACCCTTAAGGACACGTCCTACGAGCAGTACTTC
>TRBV19|.|TRBJ2-3|14|TRBD2
CASSLRGVEDTQYF
TGTGCCAGTAGTCTCCGGGGGGTTGAAGATACGCAGTATTTT
>TRBV18|.|TRBJ2-1|15|TRBD2
CASSPPPGGYNEQFF
TGTGCCAGCTCACCCCCCCCGGGAGGCTACAATGAGCAGTTCTTC
>TRBV7-9|.|TRBJ1-3|17|TRBD1
CASRSTGTGVSGNTIYF
TGTGCCAGCAGGTCCACGGGGACAGGGGTCTCTGGAAACACCATATATTTT
>TRBV7-9|.|TRBJ2-7|16|TRBD2
CASSLAQGLAPYEQYF
TGTGCCAGCAGCTTAGCGCAGGGACTAGCACCCTACGAGCAGTACTTC
>TRBV4-1|once|TRBJ2-1|13|.
CASSQGSLTEQFF
TGCGCCAGCAGCCAAGGATCGCTAACGGAGCAGTTCTTC
>TRBV5-1|once|TRBJ1-2|15|.
CASSLEWDNNYGYTF
TGCGCCAGCAGCTTGGAATGGGACAATAACTATGGCTACACCTTC
>TRBV19|.|TRBJ2-1|15|.
CASSIQAASYNEQFF
TGTGCCAGTAGTATTCAGGCTGCGTCCTACAATGAGCAGTTCTTC
>TRBV27|.|TRBJ2-1|15|.
CASSFAGIQGHEQFF
TGTGCCAGCAGTTTCGCAGGGATACAGGGCCATGAGCAGTTCTTC
>TRBV15|.|TRBJ2-7|14|.
CATSRDLGSYEQYF
TGTGCCACCAGCAGAGATCTGGGCAGCTACGAGCAGTACTTC
>TRBV28|.|TRBJ2-1|12|.
CASSFRQGKQFF
TGTGCCAGCAGTTTCCGGCAGGGGAAGCAGTTCTTC
>TRBV15|.|TRBJ1-1|14|TRBD1
CATSREDRDTEAFF
TGTGCCACCAGCAGAGAAGACAGGGATACTGAAGCTTTCTTT
>TRBV18|.|TRBJ1-5|15|TRBD1
CASSGTGRDLQPQHF
TGTGCCAGCTCCGGGACAGGGCGGGATTTGCAGCCCCAGCATTTT
>TRBV7-3|once|TRBJ2-1|13|TRBD2
CASSSSSGGEQFF
TGTGCCAGCAGCTCCTCTAGCGGGGGTGAGCAGTTCTTC
>TRBV4-2|.|TRBJ2-1|16|TRBD2
CASSPTSGGRNTEQFF
TGTGCCAGCAGCCCAACTAGCGGGGGACGCAATACTGAGCAGTTCTTC
>TRBV10-1|few|TRBJ2-7|12|.
CASSPGQGQQYF
TGCGCCAGCAGCCCCGGACAAGGTCAGCAGTACTTC
>TRBV28|.|TRBJ1-2|13|.
CASSLTALYGYTF
TGTGCCAGCAGTTTGACAGCCCTCTATGGCTACACCTTC
>TRBV19|.|TRBJ2-4|17|TRBD1
CASSIEGQGRAKNIQYF
TGTGCCAGTAGTATAGAAGGACAGGGGAGAGCCAAAAACATTCAGTACTTC
>TRBV7-6|few|TRBJ2-2|16|TRBD2
CASSSGLAGVGGELFF
TGTGCCAGCAGCAGTGGACTAGCGGGAGTCGGCGGGGAGCTGTTTTTT
>TRBV9|.|TRBJ2-5|14|TRBD1
CASSVTGGGETQYF
TGTGCCAGCAGCGTAACAGGGGGCGGGGAGACCCAGTACTTC
>TRBV18|.|TRBJ1-2|13|TRBD1
CASSPDRAYGYTF
TGTGCCAGCTCACCGGACAGGGCGTATGGCTACACCTTC
>TRBV4-3|.|TRBJ2-5|14|.
CASSQPRSEETQYF
TGCGCCAGCAGCCAACCTAGGTCGGAAGAGACCCAGTACTTC
>TRBV7-2|.|TRBJ1-6|17|TRBD1
CASSLAPTGDNNSPLHF
TGTGCCAGCAGCTTAGCGCCGACAGGGGACAATAATTCACCCCTCCACTTT
>TRBV29-1|.|TRBJ2-7|13|TRBD2
CSVEDRGGYEQYF
TGCAGCGTTGAAGATAGGGGAGGGTACGAGCAGTACTTC
>TRBV5-1|.|TRBJ2-7|14|.
CASSVGGPPYEQYF
TGCGCCAGCAGCGTAGGAGGGCCTCCCTACGAGCAGTACTTC
>TRBV19|.|TRBJ1-4|15|TRBD1
CASSMDRVVGEKLFF
TGTGCCAGTAGTATGGACAGGGTTGTCGGAGAAAAACTGTTTTTT
>TRBV12-5|.|TRBJ2-5|18|TRBD1
CASGLVDRDVVFQETQYF
TGTGCTAGTGGTTTGGTAGACAGGGATGTCGTATTTCAAGAGACCCAGTACTTC
>TRBV5-1|.|TRBJ1-5|16|TRBD1
CASSLTPGQGYQPQHF
TGCGCCAGCAGCTTAACCCCGGGACAGGGGTATCAGCCCCAGCATTTT
>TRBV5-1|.|TRBJ2-1|17|.
CASSLSLASFSGNEQFF
TGCGCCAGCAGCTTGAGTTTGGCTAGCTTTTCGGGTAATGAGCAGTTCTTC
>TRBV19|.|TRBJ2-7|15|.
CASSPPDRSSYEQYF
TGTGCCAGTAGTCCCCCGGATCGGAGCTCCTACGAGCAGTACTTC
>TRBV4-1|.|TRBJ2-3|15|TRBD2
CASSSRGGTGDTQYF
TGCGCCAGCAGCTCGCGGGGGGGTACTGGAGATACGCAGTATTTT
>TRBV10-3|.|TRBJ1-2|16|.
CAISESLWGPNYGYTF
TGTGCCATCAGTGAGTCCTTATGGGGGCCTAACTATGGCTACACCTTC
>TRBV5-1|.|TRBJ2-3|15|TRBD2
CASSSSGGSTDTQYF
TGCGCCAGCAGTTCTAGCGGGGGTAGCACAGATACGCAGTATTTT
>TRBV9|.|TRBJ2-2|16|TRBD2
CASSARLAVNTGELFF
TGTGCCAGCAGCGCCCGGCTAGCGGTGAACACCGGGGAGCTGTTTTTT